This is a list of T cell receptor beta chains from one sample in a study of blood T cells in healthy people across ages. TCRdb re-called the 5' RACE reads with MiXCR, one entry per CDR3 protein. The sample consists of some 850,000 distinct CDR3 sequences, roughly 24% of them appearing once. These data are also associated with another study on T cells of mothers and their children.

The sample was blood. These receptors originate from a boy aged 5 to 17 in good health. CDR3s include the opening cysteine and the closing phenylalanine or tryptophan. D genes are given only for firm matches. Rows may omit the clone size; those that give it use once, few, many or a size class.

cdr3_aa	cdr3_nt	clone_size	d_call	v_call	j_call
CASIRFNEQFF	TGTGCCAGCATTCGGTTTAATGAGCAGTTCTTC	.	.	TRBV27	TRBJ2-1
CASRPGGPNEKLFF	TGTGCCAGCAGGCCAGGGGGCCCTAATGAAAAACTGTTTTTT	.	TRBD1	TRBV5-5	TRBJ1-4
CASSIQAGGPLGETQYF	TGCGCCAGCAGCATTCAGGCGGGGGGCCCCCTAGGGGAGACCCAGTACTTC	.	TRBD2	TRBV5-1	TRBJ2-5
CASSRASGGTYEQYF	TGCGCCAGCAGCCGCGCTAGCGGTGGGACCTACGAGCAGTACTTC	.	TRBD2	TRBV4-1	TRBJ2-7
CASSLEGPSNEQFF	TGCGCCAGCAGCTTGGAGGGGCCGTCCAATGAGCAGTTCTTC	.	.	TRBV5-1	TRBJ2-1
CASTYLWGELSNSPLHF	TGTGCCAGCACCTACTTGTGGGGGGAGTTGAGTAATTCACCCCTCCACTTT	few	.	TRBV27	TRBJ1-6
CASSVRYEQYF	TGTGCCAGCAGCGTTCGATACGAGCAGTACTTC	few	.	TRBV28	TRBJ2-7
CASSQNGVTYEQYF	TGTGCCAGCAGCCAGAATGGGGTTACCTACGAGCAGTACTTC	few	.	TRBV28	TRBJ2-7
CASSFTDSQPQHF	TGTGCCAGCAGTTTCACTGACAGTCAGCCCCAGCATTTT	.	.	TRBV28	TRBJ1-5
CASSLERQAIYF	TGTGCCAGCAGCTTAGAGAGGCAGGCCATATATTTT	.	.	TRBV7-9	TRBJ1-3
CATSPQGGETQYF	TGTGCCACCAGCCCTCAGGGCGGTGAGACCCAGTACTTC	.	.	TRBV15	TRBJ2-5
CASRGYVGHEQYF	TGCGCCAGCAGGGGATACGTGGGGCATGAGCAGTACTTC	few	.	TRBV10-2	TRBJ2-7
CASSSPGSTETQYF	TGCGCCAGCAGCTCCCCGGGCTCTACAGAGACCCAGTACTTC	.	.	TRBV5-1	TRBJ2-5
CATSRDRVLYEQYF	TGTGCCACCAGCAGAGACCGGGTACTCTACGAGCAGTACTTC	.	.	TRBV15	TRBJ2-7
CASRPLPQGVLCRETQYF	TGTGCCAGCAGGCCCCTCCCACAGGGGGTCTTATGTCGAGAGACCCAGTACTTC	few	TRBD1	TRBV7-3	TRBJ2-5
CASSWDRRTEAFF	TGTGCCAGCAGCTGGGACAGGCGCACTGAAGCTTTCTTT	few	TRBD1	TRBV5-4	TRBJ1-1
CASSQAALAGVDTQYF	TGCGCCAGCAGCCAAGCGGCACTAGCGGGAGTAGATACGCAGTATTTT	.	TRBD2	TRBV4-1	TRBJ2-3
CASSLGQYEKLFF	TGTGCCAGCAGTTTGGGACAGTATGAAAAACTGTTTTTT	few	TRBD1	TRBV12-3/TRBV12-4	TRBJ1-4
CASSYPPGRGEGDTQYF	TGTGCCAGCAGTTACCCCCCGGGGAGGGGCGAGGGAGATACGCAGTATTTT	few	TRBD2	TRBV6-2/TRBV6-3	TRBJ2-3
CASSYDPGADEQFF	TGTGCCAGCAGCTACGACCCAGGGGCGGATGAGCAGTTCTTC	many	.	TRBV7-3	TRBJ2-1
CASSWGTLQPQHF	TGTGCCAGCAGTTGGGGAACGCTACAGCCCCAGCATTTT	few	.	TRBV27	TRBJ1-5
CASSFQGLGETQYF	TGTGCCAGCAGTTTTCAGGGACTCGGGGAGACCCAGTACTTC	few	.	TRBV27	TRBJ2-5
CASSLGRPSETQYF	TGCGCCAGCAGCTTGGGGAGGCCTTCGGAGACCCAGTACTTC	.	.	TRBV5-1	TRBJ2-5
CSVEDPKTGQSYEQYF	TGCAGCGTTGAAGATCCTAAAACGGGACAGTCCTACGAGCAGTACTTC	.	TRBD1	TRBV29-1	TRBJ2-7
CASSHRGTEAFF	TGTGCCAGCAGCCACAGGGGAACTGAAGCTTTCTTT	many	TRBD1	TRBV6-4	TRBJ1-1
CASSFQGGVLFNQPQHF	TGTGCCAGCAGTTTCCAGGGGGGGGTTCTCTTTAATCAGCCCCAGCATTTT	few	TRBD1	TRBV28	TRBJ1-5
CATSDQPPGSNEQFF	TGTGCCACCAGTGATCAGCCACCTGGGTCCAATGAGCAGTTCTTC	few	.	TRBV24-1	TRBJ2-1
CASGGENEQFF	TGTGCCAGCGGGGGGGAGAATGAGCAGTTCTTC	few	TRBD2	TRBV11-2	TRBJ2-1
CASSLRPSGGATQETQYF	TGTGCCAGCAGCTTAAGGCCTAGCGGGGGGGCGACCCAAGAGACCCAGTACTTC	few	TRBD2	TRBV7-2	TRBJ2-5
CASTNGQGADTQYF	TGTGCCAGCACCAACGGACAGGGGGCGGATACGCAGTATTTT	.	TRBD1	TRBV2	TRBJ2-3
CASSQEGRETEAFF	TGCGCCAGCAGCCAAGAAGGGCGGGAAACTGAAGCTTTCTTT	.	.	TRBV4-1	TRBJ1-1
CASSYKGAGELFF	TGTGCCAGCAGTTACAAAGGGGCCGGGGAGCTGTTTTTT	.	.	TRBV6-2/TRBV6-3	TRBJ2-2
CASSFPFSGNTIYF	TGTGCCAGCAGTTTTCCGTTCTCTGGAAACACCATATATTTT	.	.	TRBV12-3/TRBV12-4	TRBJ1-3
CTSSLRNRDSHSPLHF	TGCACCAGCAGCCTCCGGAATCGGGACAGCCATTCACCCCTCCACTTT	.	TRBD1	TRBV6-6	TRBJ1-6
CASSQDLQGRVETQYF	TGCGCCAGCAGCCAAGATTTACAGGGCAGGGTGGAGACCCAGTACTTC	few	.	TRBV4-1	TRBJ2-5
CASSGRQGDYTGELFF	TGCGCCAGCAGCGGAAGACAGGGGGATTACACCGGGGAGCTGTTTTTT	.	TRBD1	TRBV5-1	TRBJ2-2
CASSLRPVNEQFF	TGTGCCAGCAGTTTACGGCCGGTGAATGAGCAGTTCTTC	.	.	TRBV12-3/TRBV12-4	TRBJ2-1
CASSAPGQINEKLFF	TGTGCCAGCAGCGCGCCGGGACAGATAAATGAAAAACTGTTTTTT	.	TRBD1	TRBV5-5	TRBJ1-4
CATSEGEGGYTETFF	TGTGCCACCAGTGAAGGGGAGGGAGGGTACACTGAAACTTTCTTT	.	.	TRBV24-1	TRBJ1-1
CAGSMGLGGYTF	TGTGCCGGTTCGATGGGGTTGGGGGGCTACACCTTC	.	.	TRBV2	TRBJ1-2
CASSLGQGENQPQHF	TGCGCCAGCAGCTTGGGGCAGGGGGAGAATCAGCCCCAGCATTTT	.	TRBD1	TRBV5-1	TRBJ1-5
CASSFMAGLFAEQYF	TGTGCCAGCAGCTTCATGGCGGGGTTGTTCGCCGAGCAGTACTTC	few	.	TRBV7-2	TRBJ2-7
CAISEPTGKQYF	TGTGCCATCAGTGAGCCGACCGGGAAGCAGTACTTC	many	.	TRBV10-3	TRBJ2-5
CASSENLNTEAFF	TGTGCCAGCAGTGAAAACCTAAACACTGAAGCTTTCTTT	.	.	TRBV6-4	TRBJ1-1
CASPQGGRVGETQYF	TGTGCCAGCCCACAAGGGGGGAGGGTAGGGGAGACCCAGTACTTC	.	.	TRBV25-1	TRBJ2-5
CASSPSGRSPLHF	TGTGCCAGCAGCCCCTCAGGGAGATCACCCCTCCACTTT	.	.	TRBV12-3/TRBV12-4	TRBJ1-6
CSASRPEVPEQYF	TGCAGTGCTAGTAGACCGGAGGTCCCAGAGCAGTACTTC	.	.	TRBV20-1	TRBJ2-5
CASSDRQTNSPLHF	TGCGCCAGCAGCGATCGACAGACGAATTCACCCCTCCACTTT	few	.	TRBV5-1	TRBJ1-6
CSVERGTNTEAFF	TGCAGCGTTGAAAGGGGCACGAACACTGAAGCTTTCTTT	.	.	TRBV29-1	TRBJ1-1
CASSQASTTRDSVPSYEQYF	TGTGCCAGCAGCCAAGCATCGACGACCAGGGACAGTGTCCCCTCCTACGAGCAGTACTTC	.	TRBD1	TRBV3-1	TRBJ2-7
CASNFGQETQYF	TGTGCCAGCAACTTCGGGCAAGAGACCCAGTACTTC	.	.	TRBV12-3/TRBV12-4	TRBJ2-5
CSVVLGGDYGYTF	TGCAGCGTTGTCCTCGGGGGTGACTATGGCTACACCTTC	.	.	TRBV29-1	TRBJ1-2
CASSLEGAAELEAFF	TGCGCCAGCAGCTTGGAGGGAGCCGCAGAACTTGAAGCTTTCTTT	.	.	TRBV5-1	TRBJ1-1
CAISAGQESLEAFF	TGTGCCATCAGTGCTGGACAGGAGAGCCTTGAAGCTTTCTTT	few	TRBD1	TRBV10-3	TRBJ1-1
CASSPSQGRSNEKLFF	TGTGCCAGCTCACCATCTCAGGGGCGCTCGAATGAAAAACTGTTTTTT	few	.	TRBV18	TRBJ1-4